The next 25 T cell receptor beta chains were all read from a single sample in a study of T cell responses to AZD1222 COVID-19 vaccine (dated by TCRdb to 2020 to 2023). The time point label corresponds to: baseline before first vaccination. Library generation was performed with the immunoSEQ multiplex PCR assay. What TCRdb holds here is the immuneACCESS table cut down to in-frame rearrangements. Part of the clones is not present; checked against another copy, under half of the missing clones reflect an unresolved V gene, and the others are unexplained. The sample contains 100,000 to 150,000 clones, 92% of them found a single time. The biggest ten clones account for around 1.7% of the sample. The sequencing used peripheral blood, collected on day 0 of AZD1222 vaccination. These receptors originate from an adult in good health.

This clone was detected once. The chain carries TRBV5-4 and TRBJ2-5; 7 nucleotides agree with TRBD1. This CDR3 has 14 amino acids. V dropped 4 bases and J dropped 5; count of bases not matched to a gene: 8. The germline gives CDR1 SGHNT, CDR2 YYREEE (reference sequence). The CDR3 region is CASSLTGDGETQYF. CDR3 nucleotides: TGTGCCAGCAGCCTCACAGGGGATGGCGAGACCCAGTACTTC.

The J gene is TRBJ2-3, the V gene TRBV3-1 (or the pseudogene TRBV3-2); D is possibly TRBD2 (6 bases). V lost 0 bases and J lost 1, with 8 bases in between. Germline V gives CDR1 LGHDT, CDR2 YNNKEL (reference sequence). The CDR3 has 15 residues. The CDR3 DNA follows: TGTGCCAGCAGCCAAGAGGGCGGGGGCACAGATACGCAGTATTTT. This gives the protein CASSQEGGGTDTQYF.

As for this clone: One junction end disagrees with the germline gene, perhaps due to a read error. The chain has TRBV7-7 and TRBJ2-7; TRBD1 agrees at 10 bases. CDR1 SSHAT and CDR2 FNYEAQ come from the germline V gene (reference sequence). This CDR3 contains 14 residues. This CDR3 is CASSPGQGPHEQYF. The DNA for the CDR3 is TGTGCTAGCAGCCCGGGACAGGGGCCCCACGAGCAGTACTTC. The full variable domain, with the rest looked up from reference TRBV7-7 and TRBJ2-7, is GAGVSQSPRYKVTKRGQDVTLRCDPISSHATLYWYQQALGQGPEFLTYFNYEAQPDKSGLPSDRFSAERPEGSISTLTIQRTEQRDSAMYRCASSPGQGPHEQYFGPGTRLTVT.

This chain uses TRBV5-4 with TRBJ2-2; no definite D call. Per the germline V gene, CDR1 is SGHNT and CDR2 is YYREEE (reference sequence). V shed 0 bases and J shed 2 bases, with 11 bases lying between them. This CDR3 contains 16 residues. The CDR3 protein is CASSLVGQANTGELFF. CDR3 DNA: TGTGCCAGCAGCTTGGTGGGCCAAGCTAACACCGGGGAGCTGTTTTTT.

The V call is TRBV30, the J call TRBJ2-3; D is undetermined. V lost 1 base to trimming and J lost 5 bases, with 10 bases between them. This CDR3 comprises 13 residues. From germline, CDR1 is GTSNPN and CDR2 SVGIG (reference sequence). CDR3 DNA: TGTGCCTGGAGTGCCAAGGGCGGAGATACGCAGTATTTT. Translating gives CAWSAKGGDTQYF.

V and J are TRBV12-5 and TRBJ1-1; D might be TRBD1 (6 bases). V was pared by 0 bases and J by 0 bases, with 11 bases between. Germline-derived CDR1 and CDR2 are LGHNT and FRNRAP. The CDR3 loop spans 16 amino acids. The CDR3 loop reads CASGLVLGHMNTEAFF. The CDR3 coding sequence is TGTGCTAGTGGTTTGGTACTGGGACACATGAACACTGAAGCTTTCTTT.

This clone ranks as medium-sized. This chain uses TRBV4-1 with TRBJ1-5; possible D gene TRBD1, 5 bases. The CDR3 is made up of 14 amino acids. Trimming cost V 0 bases and J 11 bases, with 14 bases left between them. CDR1 MGHRA and CDR2 YSYEKL come from the germline V gene. The CDR3 here is CASSQDSQGLAQHF. In nucleotides, the CDR3 is TGCGCCAGCAGCCAAGATTCCCAGGGATTGGCCCAGCATTTT.

The gene calls are TRBV5-4 and TRBJ1-2, with D possibly matching TRBD1 (5 bases). The CDR3 has 13 amino acids. Germline CDR1 and CDR2: SGHNT and YYREEE (reference sequence). Trimming left V 1 base short and J 6 bases short, with 10 bases between. CDR3 sequence reads: CASSLPDTHGYTF. The DNA of the CDR3 is TGTGCCAGCAGCTTGCCGGACACCCATGGCTACACCTTC.

The chain recombines TRBV11-3 with TRBJ1-4; TRBD1 aligns across 9 bases. The J segment lost 2 bases and the V segment lost 5 bases, leaving 9 bases of the junction unmatched. CDR1 is SGHNT and CDR2 is YENEEA in the germline V gene. This CDR3 spans 17 amino acids. The CDR3: CASSPLRGTGTNEKLFF. The CDR3, as DNA: TGTGCCAGCAGCCCCCTCCGTGGGACAGGGACTAATGAAAAACTGTTTTTT.

The rearrangement links TRBV3-1 (or the pseudogene TRBV3-2) to TRBJ1-1; no definite D call. This CDR3 is 14 amino acids long. In germline, CDR1 is LGHDT, CDR2 YNNKEL (reference sequence). V gave up 2 bases and J gave up 1 base, with 8 bases separating them. The CDR3 loop reads CASSQHGRNTEAFF. For the CDR3, the DNA is TGTGCCAGCAGCCAACACGGCCGGAACACTGAAGCTTTCTTT.

The CDR3 sequence is CASSETAGGQLPQETQYF. DNA of the CDR3: TGCGCCAGCAGCGAAACCGCGGGGGGTCAGTTGCCCCAAGAGACCCAGTACTTC. The genes are TRBV4-1 and TRBJ2-5; 8 positions agree with TRBD2. The junction had 15 bases not matched to a gene; V was cut back by 5 bases and J by 1 base. Per the germline V gene, CDR1 is MGHRA and CDR2 is YSYEKL. The CDR3 is 18 amino acids.

V is TRBV11-2 and J is TRBJ1-6; tentative D call: TRBD1 (5 bases). The germline CDR1 and CDR2 sequences are SGHAT and FQNNGV. This CDR3 region has 16 residues. Trimming took 4 bases from V and 6 from J, leaving 16 bases between them. The DNA for the CDR3 is TGTGCCAGCAGCTCCCTCCCAGGGAGTGGTAATTCACCCCTCCACTTT. Protein product: CASSSLPGSGNSPLHF.

The rearrangement uses TRBV5-4 and TRBJ1-2; D is uncertain. The V gene's germline CDR1 is SGHNT and CDR2 YYREEE (reference sequence). The CDR3 runs 14 residues. V was cut by 2 bases and J by 6 bases, with 14 bases left in between. Here the CDR3 reads CASSFGRLSDGYTF. CDR3 sequence (DNA): TGTGCCAGCAGCTTTGGCAGGCTTTCGGATGGCTACACCTTC.

The chain joins TRBV7-2 to TRBJ2-5; D gene uncertain. CDR3 length: 13 amino acids. V shed 1 base and J shed 4 bases, with 7 bases lying between them. Germline V gene lookup returns CDR1 SGHTA and CDR2 FQGNSA. CDR3 bases: TGTGCCAGCAGCTTAGGCAGGACAGAGACCCAGTACTTC. This gives the protein CASSLGRTETQYF.

Of note for this clone: This specimen includes other DNA sequences encoding the same CDR3. The gene calls are TRBV5-1 and TRBJ1-1; D not certain. The CDR3 runs 13 residues. CDR1 SGHRS and CDR2 YFSETQ come from the germline V gene. The V gene lost 0 bases and the J gene lost 1 base, with 4 bases spanning the gap. CDR3 in amino acids: CASSLGENTEAFF. The CDR3 DNA follows: TGCGCCAGCAGCTTGGGCGAGAACACTGAAGCTTTCTTT. Full variable domain (remainder filled in from reference TRBV5-1 and TRBJ1-1): KAGVTQTPRYLIKTRGQQVTLSCSPISGHRSVSWYQQTPGQGLQFLFEYFSETQRNKGNFPGRFSGRQFSNSRSEMNVSTLELGDSALYLCASSLGENTEAFFGQGTRLTVV.

V usage is TRBV5-1 and J usage is TRBJ2-3; 7 nucleotides align to TRBD1. The germline CDR1 and CDR2 sequences are SGHRS and YFSETQ. Germline trimming cut 4 bases from V and 1 base from J; bases unmatched to any gene: 3. The length of the CDR3 is 14 residues. CDR3 in DNA: TGCGCCAGCAGCCCGGGACAGCGCACAGATACGCAGTATTTT. Protein: CASSPGQRTDTQYF.

This chain connects TRBV7-9 to TRBJ1-3, with D unclear. V lost 5 bases and J lost 4, with 6 bases in between. CDR3 size: 12 residues. Germline V gene data show CDR1 as SEHNR and CDR2 as FQNEAQ (reference sequence). For the CDR3, the DNA is TGTGCCAGCAGCCCACAGGGAAACACCATATATTTT. Its translation is CASSPQGNTIYF.

This chain connects TRBV7-8 to TRBJ2-1; the D gene is possibly TRBD2 (5 bases). V was trimmed by 5 bases and J by 8 bases, leaving 16 bases between them. The CDR3 has 14 residues. The germline V gene has CDR1 SGHVS and CDR2 FQNEAQ. The CDR3 bases are TGTGCCAGCAGCCAAAGACTTAGCGTCGATGAGCAGTTCTTC. As protein: CASSQRLSVDEQFF.

The gene calls are TRBV6-5 and TRBJ1-6, with TRBD1 matching 8 bases. Per the germline V gene, CDR1 is MNHEY and CDR2 is SVGAGI. The CDR3 covers 15 residues. J gave up 10 bases and V 6 bases, and 11 bases lay outside the gene matches. The CDR3 DNA reads TGTGCCAGCAGGGCCCCCGGGACAGGAACCTCACCCCTCCACTTT. As protein: CASRAPGTGTSPLHF.

In this sample, this clone turned up a few times. The chain carries TRBV24-1 and TRBJ1-2; D gene ambiguous. Trimming took 6 bases from V and 4 from J, leaving 8 bases between them. Per the germline V gene, CDR1 is KGHDR and CDR2 is SFDVKD. The CDR3 is made up of 12 amino acids. The CDR3 here is CATSSAGYGYTF. The CDR3, as DNA: TGTGCCACCAGTTCCGCCGGCTATGGCTACACCTTC.

J is TRBJ1-5 and V is TRBV12-5, with D tentatively TRBD1 (6 bases). The CDR3 is made up of 14 amino acids. V gave up 4 bases and J gave up 3 bases, with 10 bases separating them. From germline, CDR1 is LGHNT and CDR2 FRNRAP. The CDR3, as DNA: TGTGCTAGTGGTTGGGGGCTAAACAATCAGCCCCAGCATTTT. This encodes CASGWGLNNQPQHF.

The gene calls are TRBV7-3 and TRBJ1-1, with D maybe TRBD1 (5 bases). Germline V gene sequence: CDR1 SGHTA, CDR2 FQGTGA. The CDR3 contains 15 residues. Deletions cut 10 bases from V and 0 bases from J, with 18 bases between. The CDR3 sequence is CATSGTFVMNTEAFF. Written as DNA, the CDR3 is TGTGCCACTTCGGGGACGTTTGTCATGAACACTGAAGCTTTCTTT.

The rearrangement joins TRBV30 to TRBJ2-1, with TRBD2 as a possible D gene (7 bases). V lost 2 bases to trimming and J lost 3 bases, with 11 bases between them. The germline gives CDR1 GTSNPN, CDR2 SVGIG (reference sequence). The CDR3 is 14 residues long. CDR3 DNA sequence: TGTGCCTGGAGTTCCGGGGGGCGCTACAATGAGCAGTTCTTC. It codes for CAWSSGGRYNEQFF.

The CDR3 protein is CASSQNVANTEAFF. CDR3 DNA: TGCGCCAGCAGCCAAAATGTAGCGAACACTGAAGCTTTCTTT. The V gene is TRBV4-3, the J gene TRBJ1-1; D remains ambiguous. CDR1 and CDR2 from the germline V gene are LGHNA and YSLEER. V was shortened by 2 bases and J by 1 base, with 8 bases between the two germline ends. The CDR3 runs 14 residues.

This chain links TRBV5-1 with TRBJ1-3, with D tentatively TRBD1 (6 bases). V lost 4 bases, J lost 4 bases, and 21 bases lay in between. The CDR3 totals 17 residues. Germline CDR1 and CDR2: SGHRS and YFSETQ. As DNA, the CDR3 is TGCGCCAGCAGCGCCTCCGCTGGGCAGGGGCTCGGAAACACCATATATTTT. Its protein product is CASSASAGQGLGNTIYF.